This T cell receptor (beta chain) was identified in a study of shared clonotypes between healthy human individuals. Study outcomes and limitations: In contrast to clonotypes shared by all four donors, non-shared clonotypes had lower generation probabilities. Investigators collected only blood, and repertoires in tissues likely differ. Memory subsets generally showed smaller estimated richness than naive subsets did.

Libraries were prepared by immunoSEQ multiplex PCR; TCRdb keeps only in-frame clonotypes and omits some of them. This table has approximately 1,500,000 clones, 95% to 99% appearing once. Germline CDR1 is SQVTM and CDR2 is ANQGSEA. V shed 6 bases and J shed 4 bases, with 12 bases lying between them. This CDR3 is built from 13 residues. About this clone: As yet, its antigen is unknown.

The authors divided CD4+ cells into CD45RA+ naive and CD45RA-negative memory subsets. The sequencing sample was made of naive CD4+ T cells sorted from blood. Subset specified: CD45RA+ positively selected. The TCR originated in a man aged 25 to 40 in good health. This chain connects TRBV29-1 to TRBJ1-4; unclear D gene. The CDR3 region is CSVARGGNEKLFF. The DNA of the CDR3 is TGCAGCGTAGCCCGGGGAGGTAATGAAAAACTGTTTTTT.